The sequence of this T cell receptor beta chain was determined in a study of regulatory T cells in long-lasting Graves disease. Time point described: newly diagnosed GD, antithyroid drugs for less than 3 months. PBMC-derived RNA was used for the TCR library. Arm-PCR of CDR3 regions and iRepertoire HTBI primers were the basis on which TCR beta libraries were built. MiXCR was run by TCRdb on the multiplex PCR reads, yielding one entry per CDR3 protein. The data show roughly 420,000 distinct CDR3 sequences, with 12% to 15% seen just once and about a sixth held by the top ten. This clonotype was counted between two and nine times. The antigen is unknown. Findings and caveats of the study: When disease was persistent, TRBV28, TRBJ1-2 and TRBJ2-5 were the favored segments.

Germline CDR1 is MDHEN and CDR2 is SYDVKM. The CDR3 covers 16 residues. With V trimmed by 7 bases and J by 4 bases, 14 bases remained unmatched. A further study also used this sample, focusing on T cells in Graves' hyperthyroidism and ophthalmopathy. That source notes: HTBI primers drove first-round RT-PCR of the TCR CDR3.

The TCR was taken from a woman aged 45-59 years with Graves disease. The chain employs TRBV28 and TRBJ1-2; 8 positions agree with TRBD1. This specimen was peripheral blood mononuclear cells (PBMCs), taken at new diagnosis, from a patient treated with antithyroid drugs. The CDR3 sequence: CASTITAGQAIYGYTF. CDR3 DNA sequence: TGTGCCAGCACCATCACGGCGGGACAGGCGATCTATGGCTACACCTTC.